This TCR beta chain was sequenced during a study of T-cell memory formation after mild COVID-19. 5'RACE primed from the constant segment yielded TCR alpha and TCR beta cDNA libraries bearing sample barcodes and UMIs. TCRdb re-derived calls from the 5' RACE reads in MiXCR, one entry per CDR3 protein. The repertoire has about 210,000 distinct CDR3 sequences, about 10% of them found once; the top ten carry just over 3%. There are 15 residues in the CDR3. From germline, CDR1 is DFQATT and CDR2 SNEGSKA (reference sequence). Between the trimmed V and J ends, which lost 4 bases and 10 bases, there was a span of 22 bases. Study observations and caveats: CD4+ clones that contracted lay mainly in CM and EM; CD8+ ones lay in EMRA. Later expanders leaned CD4+, whereas day 15 to 85 contracting clones were balanced CD4/CD8.

This clonotype was observed a few times. Its antigen remains unknown. The specimen sequenced was PBMCs or a T cell subset sorted from them (not recorded which). This chain joins TRBV20-1 and TRBJ2-2; possible D gene TRBD2, 7 bases. The TCR sequence derives from a man between 18 and 29 years old who had mild COVID-19 (a few samples of this study predate the infection). Cell type and time point are not known. CDR3 sequence: CSATTQGRANVELFF. The DNA for the CDR3 is TGCAGTGCTACGACCCAGGGGAGGGCTAACGTGGAGCTGTTTTTT.